This entry is about one T cell receptor beta chain. Its target is unknown. This specimen belongs to a study of cytomegalovirus exposure and HLA in healthy donors. Study observations and caveats: Later analysis indicated greater clonal expansion among HLA-associated TCR beta chains than among equally common other chains. Later analysis associated a missense DCLRE1C variant with TCR beta V- and J-gene trimming.

PCR involved 60 Vbeta and 13 Jbeta primers. The data were produced by immunoSEQ multiplex PCR, yet TCRdb's version contains in-frame clones alone and is incomplete. The sample has over 150,000 clones; approximately 80% are singletons. With 4 bases clipped from V and 11 bases from J, the junction kept 17 bases outside the gene matches. CDR1 is SGDLS, CDR2 YYNGEE, per germline. The CDR3 spans 16 residues. The donors, nominally healthy at sampling, likely had unrecorded immune exposures. The sample consisted of PBMCs. This chain joins TRBV9 and TRBJ2-3, with 9 bases matching TRBD2. This clonotype originated in a male donor in good health and CMV-seropositive. DNA of the CDR3: TGTGCCAGCAGCAGTAGCGGGGGCCTTGCACAGATAAGGCAGTATTTT. It encodes CASSSSGGLAQIRQYF.